Shown below are 24 T cell receptor beta chains from a single sample sequenced in a study of shared clonotypes between healthy human individuals. Assay: immunoSEQ multiplex PCR; the TCRdb copy retains only in-frame clones and omits some. The sample has roughly 2.2 million clones, 90% to 95% seen once; the top ten hold 0.39%. The specimen sequenced was naive CD4+ T cells from PBMCs. This sample's subset: CD45RA+ positively selected. The source of these receptors is a man aged 18 to 30 in good health. Some clones in this sample may be carry-over from other donors' samples.

The chain uses TRBV18 and TRBJ1-2, with D hard to call. Germline CDR1 is KGHSH and CDR2 is LQKENI. Trimming cost V 2 bases and J 6 bases, with 10 bases left between them. The CDR3 has 13 amino acids. The CDR3 nucleotides read TGTGCCAGCTCACCAAGCATAGCCGATGGCTACACCTTC. Translation gives CASSPSIADGYTF.

As for this clone: Other DNA sequences in the same sample also yield this CDR3. This CDR3 reads CASSARDGYSNQPQHF. CDR3 coding DNA: TGTGCCAGCAGTGCACGGGACGGTTATAGCAATCAGCCCCAGCATTTT. The V call is TRBV6-1, the J call TRBJ1-5; D might be TRBD1 (5 bases). The germline gives CDR1 MNHNS, CDR2 SASEGT. This CDR3 is built from 16 residues. V lost 4 bases to trimming and J lost 0 bases, with 13 bases between them.

This sequence joins TRBV7-3 and TRBJ2-7; D is unresolved. V lost 2 bases and J 5 bases, leaving 13 bases between the germline ends. The CDR3 contains 14 residues. The V gene's germline CDR1 is SGHTA and CDR2 FQGTGA. The CDR3 spells CASSLGPGTNEQYF. The CDR3 nucleotides are TGTGCCAGCAGCTTAGGACCCGGAACCAACGAGCAGTACTTC.

The V gene is TRBV7-2, the J gene TRBJ1-4; 8 bases line up with TRBD1. The V and J ends lost 5 bases and 11 bases, in that order; junction bases with no gene match: 13. Germline V gives CDR1 SGHTA, CDR2 FQGNSA. The CDR3 totals 15 residues. This chain's CDR3 is CASSPQSGQAGKLFF. CDR3 nucleotide sequence: TGTGCCAGCAGCCCCCAATCGGGACAGGCGGGGAAACTGTTTTTT.

The V call is TRBV19, the J call TRBJ1-1; the D is unclear. The CDR3 loop spans 13 amino acids. V dropped 7 bases and J dropped 3 bases, with 12 bases sitting between them. Per the germline V gene, CDR1 is LNHDA and CDR2 is SQIVND (reference sequence). The CDR3 protein is CASTLRQDTEAFF. DNA for the CDR3: TGTGCCAGTACCCTCCGACAAGACACTGAAGCTTTCTTT.

V usage is TRBV20-1 and J usage is TRBJ2-7; 7 bases fit TRBD1. V trimming: 5 bases; J trimming: 6 bases; junction bases outside the gene matches: 4. This CDR3 region has 11 residues. Germline CDR1 reads DFQATT; CDR2 reads SNEGSKA (reference sequence). The CDR3 sequence: CSAGTGVEQYF. DNA of the CDR3: TGCAGTGCTGGAACAGGGGTCGAGCAGTACTTC.

The rearrangement uses TRBV20-1 and TRBJ2-2, with D perhaps TRBD1 (5 bases). Germline V lookup: CDR1 DFQATT, CDR2 SNEGSKA (reference sequence). Trimming took 6 bases from V and 9 from J, leaving 11 bases between them. The CDR3 covers 11 residues. In DNA form, the CDR3 reads TGCAGTGCCAGGGCCTTGCGGGAGCTGTTTTTT. It codes for CSARALRELFF.

In this sample, this clone turned up once. This chain uses TRBV9 with TRBJ1-5; no definite D call. The germline V and J ends were trimmed by 0 bases and 0 bases, with 7 bases remaining between them. CDR3 length: 15 residues. Germline CDR1 SGDLS, CDR2 YYNGEE. The CDR3 nucleotides are TGTGCCAGCAGCGTAGATCCGGCTAGCAATCAGCCCCAGCATTTT. This encodes CASSVDPASNQPQHF.

V usage is TRBV7-2 and J usage is TRBJ2-5; 7 bases line up with TRBD2. V gave up 3 bases and J gave up 2 bases; unmatched junction bases: 6. Germline V gene sequence: CDR1 SGHTA, CDR2 FQGNSA. The CDR3 is 15 residues long. The CDR3 region is CASSLSGTTQETQYF. CDR3 DNA: TGTGCCAGCAGCTTGTCCGGGACTACACAAGAGACCCAGTACTTC.

The V gene is TRBV27, the J gene TRBJ2-5, with D unclear. Germline CDR1 reads MNHEY; CDR2 reads SMNVEV (reference sequence). CDR3 length: 13 amino acids. V was cut by 4 bases and J by 5 bases, with 11 bases left in between. The CDR3 is CASSSLNGETQYF. As DNA, the CDR3 is TGTGCCAGCAGTTCTCTTAACGGGGAGACCCAGTACTTC.

The gene calls are TRBV2 and TRBJ1-4; no reliable D call. The CDR3 contains 12 residues. V was pared by 9 bases and J by 3 bases, with 8 bases between. CDR1 is SNHLY and CDR2 is FYNNEI in the germline V gene. The CDR3 DNA reads as TGTGCCAGGGCCGGGCCTAATGAAAAACTGTTTTTT. Its protein is CARAGPNEKLFF. The entire variable domain, with the rest obtained from reference TRBV2 and TRBJ1-4, is as follows: EPEVTQTPSHQVTQMGQEVILRCVPISNHLYFYWYRQILGQKVEFLVSFYNNEISEKSEIFDDQFSVERPDGSNFTLKIRSTKLEDSAMYFCARAGPNEKLFFGSGTQLSVL.

Remarks on this clone: Distinct nucleotide sequences in the sample also encode this CDR3. The V call is TRBV6-5, the J call TRBJ1-2, with TRBD1 matching over 9 bases. CDR1 and CDR2 from the germline V gene are MNHEY and SVGAGI. This CDR3 region has 13 residues. Unmatched junction bases numbered 3, after V lost 5 bases and J lost 5 bases. In nucleotides, the CDR3 is TGTGCCAGCAGTCCCGACAGGGGGTATGGCTACACCTTC. Translated, it gives CASSPDRGYGYTF.

The rearrangement links TRBV28 to TRBJ1-3, with D unclear. V was cut by 2 bases and J by 0 bases, with 11 bases left in between. Germline V gene lookup returns CDR1 MDHEN and CDR2 SYDVKM. The CDR3 sequence is 16 residues long. This CDR3 reads CASSLKMASSGNTIYF. CDR3 DNA: TGTGCCAGCAGTTTAAAGATGGCTAGCTCTGGAAACACCATATATTTT. The full variable domain, its missing parts supplied by reference TRBV28 and TRBJ1-3, is DVKVTQSSRYLVKRTGEKVFLECVQDMDHENMFWYRQDPGLGLRLIYFSYDVKMKEKGDIPEGYSVSREKKERFSLILESASTNQTSMYLCASSLKMASSGNTIYFGEGSWLTVV.

This chain links TRBV11-2 with TRBJ2-2; D gene unclear. The CDR3 has 17 amino acids. Trimming pared 4 bases from V and 0 bases from J, leaving 15 bases between. The germline V gene has CDR1 SGHAT and CDR2 FQNNGV. CDR3 DNA: TGTGCCAGCAGCTCACCGGCGGAAGGGTCGAACACCGGGGAGCTGTTTTTT. Its protein product is CASSSPAEGSNTGELFF. The full variable domain, in which reference TRBV11-2 and TRBJ2-2 provide the parts outside the CDR3, is EAGVAQSPRYKIIEKRQSVAFWCNPISGHATLYWYQQILGQGPKLLIQFQNNGVVDDSQLPKDRFSAERLKGVDSTLKIQPAKLEDSAVYLCASSSPAEGSNTGELFFGEGSRLTVL.

V gene TRBV4-2 combines with J gene TRBJ2-7, with 10 nucleotides matching TRBD1. The ends lost 4 bases at V and 5 bases at J; junction bases unmatched: 14. Germline CDR1 LGHNA, CDR2 YNFKEQ. The CDR3 loop spans 17 amino acids. The CDR3 loop is CASSRQGRGQGPHEQYF. The CDR3 DNA sequence: TGTGCCAGCAGCCGCCAGGGGCGGGGACAGGGGCCCCACGAGCAGTACTTC.

A few counts support this clone. This sequence joins TRBV4-1 and TRBJ1-1; D ambiguous. Per germline, CDR1 MGHRA and CDR2 YSYEKL. This CDR3 is built from 16 residues. The germline V and J ends were trimmed by 0 bases and 1 base, with 12 bases remaining between them. The CDR3 is CASSQDISRWNTEAFF. The DNA for the CDR3 is TGCGCCAGCAGCCAAGACATCAGCCGGTGGAACACTGAAGCTTTCTTT.

This rearrangement joins TRBV7-2 to TRBJ2-2; D gene unclear. V was trimmed by 2 bases and J by 6 bases, leaving 7 bases between them. This CDR3 has 13 amino acids. The germline gives CDR1 SGHTA, CDR2 FQGNSA. The DNA of the CDR3 is TGTGCCAGCAGCTTATACGAGGCCGGGGAGCTGTTTTTT. Protein: CASSLYEAGELFF.

V is TRBV15 and J is TRBJ1-2, with D perhaps matching TRBD1 (5 bases). CDR1 and CDR2 from the germline V gene are LNHNV and YYDKDF (reference sequence). The CDR3 sequence is 15 residues long. V lost 1 base and J 8 bases, leaving 17 bases between the germline ends. CDR3 nucleotide sequence: TGTGCCACCAGCAGAGGTGGGACGGCTTCCGACGGCTACACCTTC. Residues: CATSRGGTASDGYTF.

The chain links TRBV7-9 to TRBJ2-1; D not resolved. Germline loops: CDR1 SEHNR, CDR2 FQNEAQ (reference sequence). The CDR3 covers 12 residues. V was cut by 1 base and J by 8 bases, with 6 bases left in between. The CDR3 DNA sequence: TGTGCCAGCAGCTTAGTCACCTATGAGCAGTTCTTC. Translated: CASSLVTYEQFF.

V and J are TRBV30 and TRBJ1-6; tentatively, D is TRBD1 (6 bases). The CDR3 covers 15 residues. V lost 2 bases to trimming and J lost 6 bases, with 14 bases between them. The germline gives CDR1 GTSNPN, CDR2 SVGIG (reference sequence). CDR3 bases: TGTGCCTGGAGTTTTTGGGGGGCCCCTAATTCACCCCTCCACTTT. It is translated as CAWSFWGAPNSPLHF.

V is TRBV2 and J is TRBJ1-5; 9 bases line up with TRBD1. Germline lookup yields CDR1 SNHLY and CDR2 FYNNEI. V trimming: 11 bases; J trimming: 5 bases; junction bases outside the gene matches: 7. CDR3 size: 13 residues. The CDR3 region has the DNA TGTGCCGGCGGGACAGGGAGGGATCAGCCCCAGCATTTT. It codes for CAGGTGRDQPQHF.

The V and J genes are TRBV13 and TRBJ1-1; TRBD1 is a possible D gene (5 bases). The CDR3 runs to 18 residues. Trimming shortened V by 0 bases and J by 3 bases, and 20 bases separated the two germline ends. Germline V gene data show CDR1 as PRHDT and CDR2 as FYEKMQ (reference sequence). The CDR3, as DNA: TGTGCCAGCAGCTTAGGCTTTTCCACCGGGACGGGGGACACTGAAGCTTTCTTT. Its protein is CASSLGFSTGTGDTEAFF.

The chain is built from TRBV4-1 and TRBJ2-1, with TRBD1 matching over 8 bases. The CDR3 is 14 amino acids. Germline CDR1 and CDR2: MGHRA and YSYEKL. The V gene end was trimmed by 8 bases and the J gene end by 3 bases; junction bases not matched to a gene: 6. CDR3 DNA: TGCGCCAGCGGCTCCGGGACAGGCTACAATGAGCAGTTCTTC. The encoded protein is CASGSGTGYNEQFF.

The chain links TRBV7-9 to TRBJ2-1; 11 bases are a match to TRBD2. Germline V lookup: CDR1 SEHNR, CDR2 FQNEAQ (reference sequence). V lost 1 base to trimming and J lost 8 bases; unmatched junction nucleotides: 7. The CDR3 totals 16 residues. CDR3 amino acids: CASSLGPSGRYYEQFF. The CDR3 DNA reads TGTGCCAGCAGCTTAGGCCCTAGCGGGAGGTACTATGAGCAGTTCTTC.